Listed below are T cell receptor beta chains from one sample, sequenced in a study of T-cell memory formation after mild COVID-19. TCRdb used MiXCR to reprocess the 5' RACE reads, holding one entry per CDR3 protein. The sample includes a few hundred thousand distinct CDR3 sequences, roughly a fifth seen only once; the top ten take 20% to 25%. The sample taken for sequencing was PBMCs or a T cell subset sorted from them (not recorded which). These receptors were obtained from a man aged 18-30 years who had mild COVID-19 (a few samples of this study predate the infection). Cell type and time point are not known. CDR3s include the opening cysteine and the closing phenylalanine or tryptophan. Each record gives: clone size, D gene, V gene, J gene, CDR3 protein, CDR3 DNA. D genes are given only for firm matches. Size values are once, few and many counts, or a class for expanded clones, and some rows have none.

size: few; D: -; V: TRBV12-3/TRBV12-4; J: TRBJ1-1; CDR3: CASSRAMNTEAFF; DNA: TGTGCCAGCAGTCGAGCAATGAACACTGAAGCTTTCTTT
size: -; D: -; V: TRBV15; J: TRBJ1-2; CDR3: CATSRDPRSDVHGYTF; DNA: TGTGCCACCAGCAGAGATCCCCGGAGCGACGTGCATGGCTACACCTTC
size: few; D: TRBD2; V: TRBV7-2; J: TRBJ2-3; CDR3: CASTLRGGPADTQYF; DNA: TGTGCCAGCACCTTGCGGGGGGGCCCCGCAGATACGCAGTATTTT
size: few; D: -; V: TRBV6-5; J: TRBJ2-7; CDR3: CASTYPGRAEQYF; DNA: TGTGCCAGCACCTACCCTGGCAGGGCCGAGCAGTACTTC
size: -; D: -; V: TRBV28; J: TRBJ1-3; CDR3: CASSSEGGGNTIYF; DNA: TGTGCCAGCAGTTCAGAGGGGGGGGGAAACACCATATATTTT
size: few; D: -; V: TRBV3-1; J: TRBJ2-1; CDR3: CASNHAGYSNEQFF; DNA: TGTGCCAGCAACCACGCCGGGTACAGCAATGAGCAGTTCTTC
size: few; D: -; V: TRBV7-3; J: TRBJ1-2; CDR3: CASSFTPGGGYTF; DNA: TGTGCCAGCAGCTTCACCCCCGGAGGTGGCTACACCTTC
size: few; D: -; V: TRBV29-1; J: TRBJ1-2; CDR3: CTAQGSGEYGYTF; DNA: TGCACCGCGCAGGGTTCAGGGGAGTATGGCTACACCTTC
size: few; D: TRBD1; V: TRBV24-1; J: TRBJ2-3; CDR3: CATSDPGTGLADTQYF; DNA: TGTGCCACCAGTGACCCCGGGACAGGGTTGGCAGATACGCAGTATTTT
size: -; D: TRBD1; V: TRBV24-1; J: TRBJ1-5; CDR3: CATSDSRTGANQPQHF; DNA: TGTGCCACCAGTGATTCTAGGACAGGCGCTAATCAGCCCCAGCATTTT
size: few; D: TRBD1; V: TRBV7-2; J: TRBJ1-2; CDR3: CASSVNRGANYGYTF; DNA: TGTGCCAGCAGCGTGAACAGGGGAGCAAACTATGGCTACACCTTC
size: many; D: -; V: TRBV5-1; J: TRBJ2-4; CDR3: CASSQEALAGRRGGIQYF; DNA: TGCGCCAGCAGCCAAGAGGCCTTGGCGGGCCGGAGGGGGGGCATTCAGTACTTC
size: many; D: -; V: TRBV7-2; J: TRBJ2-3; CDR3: CASSFARGAQYF; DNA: TGTGCCAGCAGCTTTGCCAGGGGGGCGCAGTATTTT
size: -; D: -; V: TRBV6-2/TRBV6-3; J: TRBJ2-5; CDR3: CASRMTGVETQYF; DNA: TGTGCCAGCAGAATGACAGGCGTCGAGACCCAGTACTTC
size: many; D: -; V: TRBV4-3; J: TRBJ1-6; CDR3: CASSPSESAWTNSPLHF; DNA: TGCGCCAGCAGCCCGTCAGAGAGCGCTTGGACCAATTCACCCCTCCACTTT
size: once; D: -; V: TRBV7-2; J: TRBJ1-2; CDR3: CASSLVSGGYGYTF; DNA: TGTGCCAGCAGCTTAGTTTCGGGAGGATATGGCTACACCTTC
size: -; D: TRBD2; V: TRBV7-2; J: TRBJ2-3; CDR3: CASSLLAGGPTDTQYF; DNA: TGTGCCAGCAGCTTACTAGCGGGGGGACCCACAGATACGCAGTATTTT
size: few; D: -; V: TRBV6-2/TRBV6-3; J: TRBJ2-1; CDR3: CASSYGVSNEQFF; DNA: TGTGCCAGCAGTTACGGGGTGAGCAATGAGCAGTTCTTC